Presented here are 5 T cell receptor beta chains from one specimen sequenced in a study of OX40 agonist ivuxolimab in advanced cancers. The method was the immunoSEQ multiplex PCR assay. The source is immuneACCESS, and TCRdb retained only in-frame sequences with V and J called. Part of the clones is not carried over; for the studies checked, unresolved V genes explain less than half of this, and the remainder is unexplained. The sample profile shows 60,000 to 65,000 clones; roughly 86% of them were found once. 9.8% of the sample goes to the ten largest clones. The sequencing used CD4+ or CD8+ T cells sorted from blood, collected in a trial of the OX40 agonist ivuxolimab. These receptors were obtained from an adult with an advanced solid tumor such as melanoma, head and neck, liver or kidney cancer.

V is TRBV5-1 and J is TRBJ2-5, with 7 bases matching TRBD1. The trim removed 4 bases at V and 4 bases at J, leaving 4 bases unmatched. Germline V gene sequence: CDR1 SGHRS, CDR2 YFSETQ. CDR3 length equals 13 residues. CDR3 DNA: TGCGCCAGCAGCCAGGACAGGATAGAGACCCAGTACTTC. Translating it yields CASSQDRIETQYF. Full variable domain (remainder filled in from reference TRBV5-1 and TRBJ2-5): KAGVTQTPRYLIKTRGQQVTLSCSPISGHRSVSWYQQTPGQGLQFLFEYFSETQRNKGNFPGRFSGRQFSNSRSEMNVSTLELGDSALYLCASSQDRIETQYFGPGTRLLVL.

V and J are TRBV5-1 and TRBJ2-7; D is unresolved. In germline, CDR1 is SGHRS, CDR2 YFSETQ. The CDR3 runs to 13 residues. The V end lost 0 bases, the J end lost 3 bases, and 7 bases lay between the germline ends. Written as DNA, the CDR3 is TGCGCCAGCAGCTTGGTTTTGGGCTACGAGCAGTACTTC. The encoded protein is CASSLVLGYEQYF.

V is TRBV18 and J is TRBJ2-3; TRBD1 matches 7 bases. Germline values: CDR1 KGHSH, CDR2 LQKENI. Trimming at V came to 0 bases and at J to 2 bases, leaving 2 bases not matched to a gene. The CDR3 has 15 residues. The CDR3 protein is CASSPPGQITDTQYF. The CDR3 coding sequence is TGTGCCAGCTCACCACCGGGACAGATCACAGATACGCAGTATTTT.

The V gene is TRBV11-3, the J gene TRBJ2-5; D is ambiguous. This CDR3 comprises 13 residues. Germline CDR1 is SGHNT and CDR2 is YENEEA. V lost 1 base to trimming and J lost 7 bases, with 10 bases between them. The CDR3 DNA reads as TGTGCCAGCAGCTTAGGCCCATCCGGGACCCAGTACTTC. The encoded protein is CASSLGPSGTQYF.

The genes are TRBV6-1 and TRBJ2-7; possibly TRBD2 for D (6 bases). V gave up 7 bases and J gave up 3 bases, with 16 bases separating them. CDR1 and CDR2 from the germline V gene are MNHNS and SASEGT. CDR3 size: 14 residues. CDR3 DNA: TGTGCCAGCACCCCGCCACGGGGAGGCTACGAGCAGTACTTC. Translated: CASTPPRGGYEQYF.